The text below deals with one T cell receptor beta chain. The sample holds one count of this clone. No antigen is known for it. No clone much larger than this one lies a single base away; base qualities are absent. The immunoSEQ multiplex PCR, with forward primers for 54 TRBV segments and reverse primers for 13 TRBJ segments, was used to amplify TCRB CDR3 regions. Pre-culture CD4+ samples were sequenced at deep resolution with a target of more than 150,000 T cell genomes. Sequencing of the amplicons on an Illumina HiSeq System generated 87 bp reads spanning the CDR3. On the authors' methods: Reads were corrected for PCR and sequencing errors, and CDR3 regions were defined by alignment to IMGT reference sequences. Synthetic template pools were used to estimate counts of templates and unique rearrangements. Clonality was computed as 1 minus Pielou's evenness. The Daley-Smith estimator was used to estimate richness. Morisita's index was used to measure repertoire overlap. Clones present in cultured samples but not detected in the pre-culture repertoire of the same donor were defined as low-abundance clones. TCRdb carries this immuneACCESS record with in-frame sequences only. Its versions omit some clonotypes, under half of them owing to an unresolved V gene in the studies checked, with the rest unexplained. V, J and clone size reflect that table, while D and trimming were determined from the DNA. The sample has about 89,000 clones on record, approximately 86% of them singletons. The top ten hold about 1.7% of the sample.

These data come from a study of T cell repertoires and HLA-DP antigens (dated by TCRdb to between 2018 and 2020). Concerning the study at large: The study used an in vitro model of CD4+ T cell alloreactivity against allogeneic HLA-DP presented by transduced HeLa cells. The three donors, two male and one female, ranged from the 18-to-29 to the 60-to-69 age band. The two alloantigens modelled structurally similar versus dissimilar alloantigens, differing from self at one and ten peptide-binding groove amino acids, respectively. The average DNA input was around 240 ng for sorted CD137+CD4+ samples versus roughly 1,100 ng for pre-culture CD4+ samples.

As encoded in the germline V gene, CDR1 is MNHEY while CDR2 is SVGAGI. From cysteine to phenylalanine, the CDR3 is 15 amino acids long. Only the CDR3 portion is preserved as DNA: 45 bases, with reading frame beginning at the first base. Relative to germline, V is 2 bases shorter and J is 0 bases shorter, with 9 bases between their ends. Untouched CD4+ T cells were isolated from Ficoll-separated PBMC by magnetic bead negative selection, reaching an average purity of about 98%. Untouched CD4+ T cells were isolated from Ficoll-separated PBMC with magnetic beads, reaching about 98% purity with negligible CD8+ contamination. Peripheral blood mononuclear cells came from the buffy coats of a few healthy blood donors. CMV seronegative status was shared by all three donors. The DNeasy Blood & Tissue Kit was used to extract genomic DNA. Genomic DNA from sorted CD137+CD4+ cells and from pre-culture CD4+ baseline samples of each subject was subjected to TCRB sequencing.

General findings and caveats noted by the study authors: Similar clonality (around 0.37) was observed for sorted CD137+ cells against both alloantigens, and this clonality was much higher than that observed in pre-culture samples (about 0.041). Clones undetected before culture had an average cumulative frequency of roughly 36% against one allele versus around 50% against the other. The study was limited by having just three donors, by relying on a non-physiological HeLa antigen-presenting system, and by using total CD4+ cells as responders. The naive and memory CD4+ repertoires were not analysed as separate populations.

The receptor was derived from a man in his forties or fifties in good health and CMV-seronegative. This sequence uses TRBV6-5 and TRBJ2-3; the D call is tentative, TRBD1 or TRBD2, as each matches 5 bases. The sample comprised CD4+ T cells from PBMCs. The CDR3 protein is CASSYMGESTDTQYF. The DNA sequence is as follows: TGTGCCAGCAGTTACATGGGGGAGAGCACAGATACGCAGTATTTT.